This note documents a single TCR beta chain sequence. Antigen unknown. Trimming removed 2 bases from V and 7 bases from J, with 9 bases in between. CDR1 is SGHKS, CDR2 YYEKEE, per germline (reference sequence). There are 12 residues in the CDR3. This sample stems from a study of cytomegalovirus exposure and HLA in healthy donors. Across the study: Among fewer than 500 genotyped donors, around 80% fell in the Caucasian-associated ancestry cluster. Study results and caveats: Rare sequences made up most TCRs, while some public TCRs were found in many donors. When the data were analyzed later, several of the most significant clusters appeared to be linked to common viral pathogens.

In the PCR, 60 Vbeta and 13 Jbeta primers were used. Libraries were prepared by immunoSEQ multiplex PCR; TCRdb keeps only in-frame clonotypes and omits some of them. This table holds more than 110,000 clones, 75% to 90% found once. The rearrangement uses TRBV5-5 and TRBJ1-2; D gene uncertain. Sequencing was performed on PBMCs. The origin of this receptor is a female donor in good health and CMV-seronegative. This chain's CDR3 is CASSFPGSGYTF. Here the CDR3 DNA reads TGTGCCAGCAGCTTCCCGGGGTCTGGCTACACCTTC.